Below, 29 T cell receptor beta chains from the same sample are listed, as sequenced in a study of T cell repertoires in ileal Crohn's disease. Libraries were prepared by immunoSEQ multiplex PCR; TCRdb keeps only in-frame clonotypes and omits some of them. The table records 2,000 to 2,500 clones, roughly 74% of them present only once. The sorted cells were lamina propria lymphocytes from surgical specimens, first isolated by density gradient. The sequencing sample was made of CD8+ T cells from ileum. The receptors here all came from an adult with Crohn's disease. Some clones in this sample may be carry-over from other donors' samples.

V usage is TRBV5-6 and J usage is TRBJ2-5, with a possible D match to TRBD2 (5 bases). The DNA end lines up better with TRBJ2-7; the J call may be wrong. The CDR3 covers 14 residues. Germline V CDR1 and CDR2: SGHDT, YYEEEE. CDR3 in amino acids: CASSPEARNYEQYF. Here the CDR3 DNA reads TGTGCCAGCAGCCCGGAGGCCAGGAACTACGAGCAGTACTTC.

CDR3 loop: CASSRGTGSYEQYF. The CDR3 DNA is TGTGCCAGCAGCCGCGGGACAGGGTCCTACGAGCAGTACTTC. The rearrangement joins TRBV7-8 to TRBJ2-7, with 9 bases that match TRBD1. Looked up from germline, CDR1 is SGHVS and CDR2 is FQNEAQ. CDR3 length: 14 amino acids. The ends lost 5 bases at V and 1 base at J; junction bases unmatched: 3.

V is TRBV11-2 and J is TRBJ2-1; 9 bases align to TRBD2. CDR1 and CDR2 from the germline V gene are SGHAT and FQNNGV. The CDR3 is made up of 16 amino acids. The ends lost 3 bases at V and 5 bases at J; junction bases unmatched: 8. The CDR3 region is CASSFPGTSPHNEQFF. The CDR3 nucleotides are TGTGCCAGCAGCTTCCCCGGGACTAGCCCCCACAATGAGCAGTTCTTC.

V and J are TRBV5-6 and TRBJ1-2; D gene ambiguous. CDR1 SGHDT and CDR2 YYEEEE come from the germline V gene. This CDR3 comprises 15 residues. The V gene lost 0 bases and the J gene lost 6 bases, with 15 bases spanning the gap. The CDR3 DNA follows: TGTGCCAGCAGCTTGGAACTCCTCTTAGAGGATGGCTACACCTTC. This sequence encodes CASSLELLLEDGYTF.

This clone turned up a few times. CDR3 in amino acids: CASSQASTGTFYEQYF. CDR3 DNA sequence: TGCGCCAGCAGCCAAGCGTCGACAGGGACATTCTACGAGCAGTACTTC. This rearrangement joins TRBV4-3 to TRBJ2-7, with 7 bases aligning to TRBD1. Germline-derived CDR1 and CDR2 are LGHNA and YSLEER. This CDR3 has 16 residues. V lost 1 base, J lost 3 bases, and 9 bases stayed unmatched.

The V call is TRBV30, the J call TRBJ2-7, with D maybe TRBD1 (5 bases). Germline values: CDR1 GTSNPN, CDR2 SVGIG (reference sequence). The CDR3 extends over 11 amino acids. V was pared by 4 bases and J by 3 bases, with 7 bases between. Written as DNA, the CDR3 is TGTGCCTGGATTCAGGGCTACGAGCAGTACTTC. Amino acids: CAWIQGYEQYF.

The genes are TRBV19 and TRBJ2-1, with 8 bases aligning to TRBD1. Germline CDR1 and CDR2: LNHDA and SQIVND (reference sequence). The CDR3 length is 15 residues. V gave up 6 bases and J gave up 1 base; unmatched junction bases: 5. As DNA, the CDR3 is TGTGCCAGTAGCCTCCAGGGGGCGTCCTACAATGAGCAGTTCTTC. Protein: CASSLQGASYNEQFF. Looking up the rest from reference TRBV19 and TRBJ2-1 gives the full variable domain: DGGITQSPKYLFRKEGQNVTLSCEQNLNHDAMYWYRQDPGQGLRLIYYSQIVNDFQKGDIAEGYSVSREKKESFPLTVTSAQKNPTAFYLCASSLQGASYNEQFFGPGTRLTVL.

The chain joins TRBV5-8 to TRBJ1-5; possibly TRBD1 for D (6 bases). The CDR3 totals 14 residues. The V and J ends lost 1 base and 7 bases respectively, with 12 bases between them. Germline lookup yields CDR1 SGHTS and CDR2 YDEGEE. The CDR3 here is CASSLRGGRQPQHF. The CDR3 bases are TGTGCCAGCAGCTTGAGGGGGGGACGGCAGCCCCAGCATTTT. The whole variable domain, filled in from reference TRBV5-8 and TRBJ1-5, reads EAGVTQSPTHLIKTRGQQATLRCSPISGHTSVYWYQQALGLGLQFLLWYDEGEERNRGNFPPRFSGRQFPNYSSELNVNALELEDSALYLCASSLRGGRQPQHFGDGTRLSIL.

The gene calls are TRBV27 and TRBJ1-1; D is undetermined. The ends were cut back, 0 bases at V and 4 bases at J, with 12 bases in the middle. The germline gives CDR1 MNHEY, CDR2 SMNVEV (reference sequence). This CDR3 comprises 15 residues. DNA for the CDR3: TGTGCCAGCAGTTTATCCCCGGGGTGGACCACTGAAGCTTTCTTT. It specifies CASSLSPGWTTEAFF.

This clone showed up just once. This chain connects TRBV30 to TRBJ2-2; unclear D gene. The CDR3 spans 14 residues. In germline, CDR1 is GTSNPN, CDR2 SVGIG (reference sequence). V was trimmed by 0 bases and J by 6 bases, leaving 11 bases between them. In DNA form, the CDR3 reads TGTGCCTGGAGTGTACGTCAGGCTGCCGGGGAGCTGTTTTTT. This sequence encodes CAWSVRQAAGELFF.

The chain uses TRBV19 and TRBJ2-7; D unclear. The V gene's germline CDR1 is LNHDA and CDR2 SQIVND (reference sequence). V was shortened by 4 bases and J by 2 bases, with 12 bases between the two germline ends. This CDR3 has 14 residues. CDR3 coding DNA: TGTGCCAGTAGTACGCGCTTCGAGACCTACGAGCAGTACTTC. Encoded protein: CASSTRFETYEQYF.

The V gene is TRBV9, the J gene TRBJ2-3; 12 bases fit TRBD2. Germline CDR1 reads SGDLS; CDR2 reads YYNGEE. The CDR3 totals 19 residues. The ends lost 3 bases at V and 3 bases at J; junction bases unmatched: 14. CDR3 sequence reads: CASSALPMTSGRATDTQYF. Here the CDR3 DNA reads TGTGCCAGCAGCGCCTTGCCGATGACTAGCGGGAGAGCGACAGATACGCAGTATTTT.

This clone was seen a handful of times. The V gene is TRBV9, the J gene TRBJ2-7; a weak D match, TRBD2 (5 bases). Germline lookup yields CDR1 SGDLS and CDR2 YYNGEE. The CDR3 covers 14 residues. V was trimmed by 5 bases and J by 0 bases, leaving 12 bases between them. CDR3 bases: TGTGCCAGCAGTTCCGGGAAAGCCTCCTACGAGCAGTACTTC. Translating gives CASSSGKASYEQYF.

This clone was observed a single time. The genes are TRBV27 and TRBJ2-7; 8 positions agree with TRBD2. The CDR3 is 14 residues long. Germline V CDR1 and CDR2: MNHEY, SMNVEV (reference sequence). V shed 0 bases, J shed 2 bases, and the junction held 0 bases outside the gene matches. CDR3 coding DNA: TGTGCCAGCAGTTTATCGGGACTAGCCTACGAGCAGTACTTC. It yields the protein CASSLSGLAYEQYF.

The J gene is TRBJ1-5, the V gene TRBV28, with D uncertain. The CDR3 totals 17 residues. Looked up from germline, CDR1 is MDHEN and CDR2 is SYDVKM. V was clipped by 3 bases and J by 0 bases, with 15 bases between them. The CDR3 is CASSFSTLSYSNQPQHF. CDR3 bases: TGTGCCAGCAGTTTCTCGACATTATCCTATAGCAATCAGCCCCAGCATTTT.

V is TRBV4-3 and J is TRBJ2-1; 7 nucleotides agree with TRBD2. V dropped 0 bases and J dropped 9; count of bases not matched to a gene: 5. This CDR3 has 14 residues. Germline CDR1 is LGHNA and CDR2 is YSLEER. CDR3 in DNA: TGCGCCAGCAGCCAAGAAGCGGCGGGGGTTGAGCAGTTCTTC. This codes for CASSQEAAGVEQFF.

The chain employs TRBV5-4 and TRBJ2-3; TRBD2 might be the D (5 bases). This CDR3 spans 14 amino acids. Trimming left V 1 base short and J 6 bases short, with 12 bases between. Germline CDR1 and CDR2: SGHNT and YYREEE (reference sequence). In nucleotides, the CDR3 is TGTGCCAGCAGCTTGCCACTAGGAGCGGATACGCAGTATTTT. Its protein product is CASSLPLGADTQYF.

V and J are TRBV27 and TRBJ1-1; the D gene is possibly TRBD1 (5 bases). Trimming pared 2 bases from V and 8 bases from J, leaving 15 bases between. In germline, CDR1 is MNHEY, CDR2 SMNVEV (reference sequence). CDR3 length: 14 residues. The CDR3 DNA sequence: TGTGCCAGCAGTTTACAGGGTAAAGGCGCCGAAGCTTTCTTT. Translation gives CASSLQGKGAEAFF.

By proportion, this clone is large. This chain connects TRBV5-8 to TRBJ1-3, with 11 positions matching TRBD1. Germline loops: CDR1 SGHTS, CDR2 YDEGEE. J gave up 4 bases and V 4 bases, and 4 bases lay outside the gene matches. The CDR3 spans 15 residues. CDR3 coding DNA: TGTGCCAGCAGCGGACAGGGGGCGCGAGGAAACACCATATATTTT. The encoded protein is CASSGQGARGNTIYF.

J is TRBJ1-2 and V is TRBV2, with no clear D. CDR1 is SNHLY and CDR2 is FYNNEI in the germline V gene. This CDR3 has 13 residues. Trimming took off 4 bases at V and 3 bases at J, with 9 bases between the two ends. The CDR3 region is CASSGRPDYGYTF. In DNA form, the CDR3 reads TGTGCCAGCAGTGGGAGACCGGACTATGGCTACACCTTC.

DNA for the CDR3: TGTGCCAGCAGCTTACTAGCGGGTACCTACAATGAGCAGTTCTTC. It is translated as CASSLLAGTYNEQFF. The gene calls are TRBV11-2 and TRBJ2-1, with 8 nucleotides matching TRBD2. CDR1 is SGHAT and CDR2 is FQNNGV in the germline V gene. The CDR3 is 15 amino acids. V lost 2 bases, J lost 2 bases, and 2 bases stayed unmatched.

J is TRBJ1-4 and V is TRBV7-9; D is ambiguous. The CDR3 runs to 11 residues. Trimming shortened V by 5 bases and J by 8 bases, and 6 bases separated the two germline ends. The germline gives CDR1 SEHNR, CDR2 FQNEAQ (reference sequence). The CDR3 DNA sequence: TGTGCCAGCAGCCAGAAGGAAAAACTGTTTTTT. Encoded protein: CASSQKEKLFF. The whole variable domain, remainder taken from reference TRBV7-9 and TRBJ1-4, is DTGVSQNPRHKITKRGQNVTFRCDPISEHNRLYWYRQTLGQGPEFLTYFQNEAQLEKSRLLSDRFSAERPKGSFSTLEIQRTEQGDSAMYLCASSQKEKLFFGSGTQLSVL.

The chain's CDR3 is CANQAGELNEQFF. Written as DNA, the CDR3 is TGTGCCAACCAAGCGGGAGAGCTTAATGAGCAGTTCTTC. The J gene is TRBJ2-1, the V gene TRBV6-1; the match to TRBD2 covers 8 bases. CDR1 is MNHNS, CDR2 SASEGT, per germline. CDR3 size: 13 residues. Losses at the gene ends were 10 bases for V and 7 bases for J; bases not matched to a gene: 9.

This chain uses TRBV7-6 with TRBJ2-5; D not certain. The CDR3 spans 12 residues. The V end was cut by 6 bases, the J end by 5 bases, with 10 bases between. Germline V gene lookup returns CDR1 SGHVS and CDR2 FNYEAQ. The CDR3 nucleotides read TGTGCCAGCAGATCAGCGATCGAGACCCAGTACTTC. Its protein is CASRSAIETQYF.

In its sample, this clone was seen once. The chain couples TRBV30 to TRBJ1-5; D is unclear. The germline CDR1 and CDR2 sequences are GTSNPN and SVGIG (reference sequence). V lost 1 base, J lost 3 bases, and 10 bases lay in between. The CDR3 has 14 residues. CDR3 loop: CAWSGRVDNQPQHF. Here the CDR3 DNA reads TGTGCCTGGAGTGGGAGGGTAGACAATCAGCCCCAGCATTTT.

The chain joins TRBV4-3 to TRBJ2-3, with D tentatively TRBD2 (6 bases). Germline lookup yields CDR1 LGHNA and CDR2 YSLEER. The CDR3 has 14 amino acids. With 0 bases removed from V and 8 bases from J, the gap between germline ends came to 12 bases. CDR3 amino acids: CASSQDPGSVTQYF. CDR3 in DNA: TGCGCCAGCAGCCAAGATCCCGGGAGTGTTACGCAGTATTTT.

This clone has a single count. This chain connects TRBV11-3 to TRBJ2-1; a weak D match, TRBD1 (6 bases). CDR1 SGHNT and CDR2 YENEEA come from the germline V gene. The CDR3 spans 15 residues. Trimming cost V 0 bases and J 5 bases, with 11 bases left between them. The CDR3 DNA reads as TGTGCCAGCAGCTTAGATTGGGGGCAGAACAATGAGCAGTTCTTC. Encoded protein: CASSLDWGQNNEQFF.

This clone was found once. V is TRBV5-6 and J is TRBJ2-1, with D tentatively TRBD1 (5 bases). Germline V lookup: CDR1 SGHDT, CDR2 YYEEEE. The CDR3 has 16 residues. The V end lost 0 bases, the J end lost 2 bases, and 12 bases lay between the germline ends. CDR3 nucleotides: TGTGCCAGCAGCTTGGTGGGCAGGGATGCCTACAATGAGCAGTTCTTC. The encoded protein is CASSLVGRDAYNEQFF.

The chain recombines TRBV7-3 with TRBJ2-3; 9 nucleotides match TRBD2. From germline, CDR1 is SGHTA and CDR2 FQGTGA. V was pared by 2 bases and J by 0 bases, with 9 bases of the junction left unmatched. There are 18 residues in the CDR3. In nucleotides, the CDR3 is TGTGCCAGCAGCTTAGGGGCTAGCGGGACCTCCAGCACAGATACGCAGTATTTT. Its translation is CASSLGASGTSSTDTQYF.